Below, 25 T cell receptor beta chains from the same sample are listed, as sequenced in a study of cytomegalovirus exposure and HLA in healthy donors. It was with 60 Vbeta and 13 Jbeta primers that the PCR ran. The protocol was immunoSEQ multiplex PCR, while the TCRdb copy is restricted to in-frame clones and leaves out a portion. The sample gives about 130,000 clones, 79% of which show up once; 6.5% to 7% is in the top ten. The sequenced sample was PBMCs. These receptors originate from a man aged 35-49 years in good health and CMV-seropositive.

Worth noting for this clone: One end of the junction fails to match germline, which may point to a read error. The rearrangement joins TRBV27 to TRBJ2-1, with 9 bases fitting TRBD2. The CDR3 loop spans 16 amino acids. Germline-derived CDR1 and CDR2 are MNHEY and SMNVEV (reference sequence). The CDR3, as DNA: TGTGCCGGCAGTCCCACCGGGCTAGCGGGAACAGGTGAGCAGTTCTTC. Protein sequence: CAGSPTGLAGTGEQFF.

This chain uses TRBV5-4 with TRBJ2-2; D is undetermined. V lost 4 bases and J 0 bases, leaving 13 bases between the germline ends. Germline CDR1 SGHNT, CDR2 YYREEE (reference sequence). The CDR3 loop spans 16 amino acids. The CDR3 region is CASSPGGHANTGELFF. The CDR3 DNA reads TGTGCCAGCAGCCCTGGCGGCCACGCGAACACCGGGGAGCTGTTTTTT.

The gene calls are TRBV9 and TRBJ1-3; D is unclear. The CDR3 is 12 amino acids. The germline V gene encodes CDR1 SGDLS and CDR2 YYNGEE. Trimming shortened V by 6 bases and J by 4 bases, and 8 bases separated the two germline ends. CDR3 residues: CASTRGGNTIYF. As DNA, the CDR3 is TGTGCCAGCACCCGCGGAGGAAACACCATATATTTT. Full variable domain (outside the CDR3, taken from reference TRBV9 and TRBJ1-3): DSGVTQTPKHLITATGQRVTLRCSPRSGDLSVYWYQQSLDQGLQFLIQYYNGEERAKGNILERFSAQQFPDLHSELNLSSLELGDSALYFCASTRGGNTIYFGEGSWLTVV.

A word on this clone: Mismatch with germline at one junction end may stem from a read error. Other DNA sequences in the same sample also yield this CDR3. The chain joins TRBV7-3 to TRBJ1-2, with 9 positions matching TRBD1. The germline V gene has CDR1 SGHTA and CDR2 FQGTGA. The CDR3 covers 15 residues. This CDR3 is CASSLSGQGGYGYTF. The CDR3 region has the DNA TGTGCCAGCAGCTTATCGGGACAGGGAGGCTATGGTTACACCTTC.

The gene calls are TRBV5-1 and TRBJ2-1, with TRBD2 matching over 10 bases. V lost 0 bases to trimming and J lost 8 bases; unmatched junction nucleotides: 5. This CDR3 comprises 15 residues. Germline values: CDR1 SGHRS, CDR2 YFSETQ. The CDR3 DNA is TGCGCCAGCAGCTTGGAGCTAGCGGGAGTGGATGAGCAGTTCTTC. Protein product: CASSLELAGVDEQFF.

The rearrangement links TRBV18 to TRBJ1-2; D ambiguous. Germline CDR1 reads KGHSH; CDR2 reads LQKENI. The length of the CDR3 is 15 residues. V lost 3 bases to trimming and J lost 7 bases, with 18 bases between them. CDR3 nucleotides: TGTGCCAGCTCACCCCAAAAAGGGCGGGCCTCTGGCTACACCTTC. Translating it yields CASSPQKGRASGYTF.

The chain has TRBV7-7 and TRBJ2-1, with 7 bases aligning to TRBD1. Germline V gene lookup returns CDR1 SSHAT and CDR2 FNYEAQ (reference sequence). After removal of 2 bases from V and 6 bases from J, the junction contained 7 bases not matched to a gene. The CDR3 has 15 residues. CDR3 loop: CASSLSRAGGNEQFF. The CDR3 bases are TGTGCCAGCAGCTTAAGTAGGGCAGGGGGCAATGAGCAGTTCTTC.

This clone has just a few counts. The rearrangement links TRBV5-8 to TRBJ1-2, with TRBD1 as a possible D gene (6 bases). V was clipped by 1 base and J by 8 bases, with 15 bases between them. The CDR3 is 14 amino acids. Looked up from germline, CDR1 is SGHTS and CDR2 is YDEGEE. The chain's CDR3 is CASSLISDSVGYTF. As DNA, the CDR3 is TGTGCCAGCAGCTTGATCTCGGACAGCGTAGGCTACACCTTC.

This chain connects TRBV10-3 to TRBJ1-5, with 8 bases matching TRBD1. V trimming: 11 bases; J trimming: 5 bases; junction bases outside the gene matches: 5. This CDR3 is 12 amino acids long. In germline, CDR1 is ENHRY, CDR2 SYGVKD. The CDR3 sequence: CASGQEDQPQHF. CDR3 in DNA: TGTGCCTCGGGACAGGAGGATCAGCCCCAGCATTTT.

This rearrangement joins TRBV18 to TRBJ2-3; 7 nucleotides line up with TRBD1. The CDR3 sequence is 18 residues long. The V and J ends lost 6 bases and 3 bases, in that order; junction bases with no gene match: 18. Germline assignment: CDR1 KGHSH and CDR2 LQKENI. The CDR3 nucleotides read TGTGCCAGCTCCCTTCCGCGTCCGGACAGGATAAAGACAGATACGCAGTATTTT. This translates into CASSLPRPDRIKTDTQYF.

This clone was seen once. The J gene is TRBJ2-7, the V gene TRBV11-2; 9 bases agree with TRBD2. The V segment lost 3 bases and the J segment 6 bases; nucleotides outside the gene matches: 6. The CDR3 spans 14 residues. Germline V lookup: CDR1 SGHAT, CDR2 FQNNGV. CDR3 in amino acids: CASSFGGRASEQYF. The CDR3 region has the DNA TGTGCCAGCAGCTTCGGCGGGAGGGCCTCCGAGCAGTACTTC. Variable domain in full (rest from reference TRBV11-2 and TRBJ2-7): EAGVAQSPRYKIIEKRQSVAFWCNPISGHATLYWYQQILGQGPKLLIQFQNNGVVDDSQLPKDRFSAERLKGVDSTLKIQPAKLEDSAVYLCASSFGGRASEQYFGPGTRLTVT.

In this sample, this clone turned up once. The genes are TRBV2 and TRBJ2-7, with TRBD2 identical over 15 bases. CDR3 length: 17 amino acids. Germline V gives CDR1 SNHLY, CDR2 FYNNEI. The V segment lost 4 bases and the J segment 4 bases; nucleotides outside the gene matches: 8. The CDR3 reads CASSAGIGTSGRYEQYF. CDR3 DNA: TGTGCCAGCAGTGCCGGAATAGGGACTAGCGGGAGGTACGAGCAGTACTTC.

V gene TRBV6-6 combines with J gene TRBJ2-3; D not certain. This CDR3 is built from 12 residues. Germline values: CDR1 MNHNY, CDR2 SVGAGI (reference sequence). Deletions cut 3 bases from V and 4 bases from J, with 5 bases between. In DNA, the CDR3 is TGTGCCAGCAGTTATCCGGCAGATACGCAGTATTTT. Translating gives CASSYPADTQYF.

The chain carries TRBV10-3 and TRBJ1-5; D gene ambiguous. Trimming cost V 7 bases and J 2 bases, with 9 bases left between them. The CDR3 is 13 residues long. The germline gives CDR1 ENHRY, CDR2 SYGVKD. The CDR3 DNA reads TGTGCCATCAATGCGGAGCGCAATCAGCCCCAGCATTTT. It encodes CAINAERNQPQHF.

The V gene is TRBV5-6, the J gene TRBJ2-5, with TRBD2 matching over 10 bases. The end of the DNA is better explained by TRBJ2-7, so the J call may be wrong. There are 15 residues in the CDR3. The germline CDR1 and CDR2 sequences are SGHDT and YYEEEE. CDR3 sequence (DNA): TGTGCCAGCAACCCACCTGGGACTAGCGTCCACGAGCAGTACTTC. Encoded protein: CASNPPGTSVHEQYF.

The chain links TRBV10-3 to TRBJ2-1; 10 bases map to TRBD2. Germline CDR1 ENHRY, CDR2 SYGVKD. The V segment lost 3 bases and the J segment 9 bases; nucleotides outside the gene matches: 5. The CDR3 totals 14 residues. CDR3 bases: TGTGCCATCAGTGACCTAGCGGGAGTGGGTGAGCAGTTCTTC. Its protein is CAISDLAGVGEQFF.

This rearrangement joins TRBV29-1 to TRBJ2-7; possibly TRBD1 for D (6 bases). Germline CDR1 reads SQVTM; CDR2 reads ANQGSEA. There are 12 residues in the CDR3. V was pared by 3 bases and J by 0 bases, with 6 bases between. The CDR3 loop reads CSVEDSSYEQYF. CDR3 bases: TGCAGCGTTGAGGACAGCTCCTACGAGCAGTACTTC.

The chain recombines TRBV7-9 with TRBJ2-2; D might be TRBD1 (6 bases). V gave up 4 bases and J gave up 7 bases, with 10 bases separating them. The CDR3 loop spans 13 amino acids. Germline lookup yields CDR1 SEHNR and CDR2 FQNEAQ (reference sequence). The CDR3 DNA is TGTGCCAGCAGCTCGCAGGGGTTCGGGGAGCTGTTTTTT. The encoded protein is CASSSQGFGELFF.

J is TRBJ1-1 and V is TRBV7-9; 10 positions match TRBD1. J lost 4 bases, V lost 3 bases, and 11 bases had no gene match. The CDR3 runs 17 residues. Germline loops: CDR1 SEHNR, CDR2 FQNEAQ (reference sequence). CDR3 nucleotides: TGTGCCAGCAGCTTGTGGGGGACAGGGGTCCGGGGCACTGAAGCTTTCTTT. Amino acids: CASSLWGTGVRGTEAFF.

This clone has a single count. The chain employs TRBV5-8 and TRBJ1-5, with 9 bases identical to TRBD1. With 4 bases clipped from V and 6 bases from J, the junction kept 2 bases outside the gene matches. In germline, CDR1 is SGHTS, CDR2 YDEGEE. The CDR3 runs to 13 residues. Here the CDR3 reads CASSPTGGQPQHF. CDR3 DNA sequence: TGTGCCAGCAGCCCGACAGGGGGTCAGCCCCAGCATTTT.

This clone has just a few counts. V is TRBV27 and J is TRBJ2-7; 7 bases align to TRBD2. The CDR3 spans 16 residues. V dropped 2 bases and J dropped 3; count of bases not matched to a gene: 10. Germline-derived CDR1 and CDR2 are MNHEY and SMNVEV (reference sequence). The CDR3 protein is CASSLGTPSGLYEQYF. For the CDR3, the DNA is TGTGCCAGCAGTTTAGGTACGCCTAGCGGACTCTACGAGCAGTACTTC.

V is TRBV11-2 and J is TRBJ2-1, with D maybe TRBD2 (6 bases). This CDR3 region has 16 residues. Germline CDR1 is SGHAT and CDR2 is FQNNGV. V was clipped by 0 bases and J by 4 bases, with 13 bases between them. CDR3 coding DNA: TGTGCCAGCAGCTTAGATGGTAACAGCGGGTACAATGAGCAGTTCTTC. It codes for CASSLDGNSGYNEQFF.

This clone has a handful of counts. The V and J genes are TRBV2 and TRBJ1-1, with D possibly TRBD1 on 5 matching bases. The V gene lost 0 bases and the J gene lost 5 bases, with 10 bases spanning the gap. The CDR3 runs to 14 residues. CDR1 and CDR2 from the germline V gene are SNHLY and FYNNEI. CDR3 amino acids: CASSEARRATEAFF. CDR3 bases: TGTGCCAGCAGTGAAGCTCGCAGGGCTACTGAAGCTTTCTTT.

CDR3 region: CAIRTGATYEQYF. CDR3 coding DNA: TGTGCCATCAGGACAGGGGCAACCTACGAGCAGTACTTC. The chain employs TRBV10-3 and TRBJ2-7; 8 nucleotides line up with TRBD1. Germline-derived CDR1 and CDR2 are ENHRY and SYGVKD. V shed 6 bases and J 2 bases; nucleotides not matched to a gene: 3. This CDR3 has 13 residues.

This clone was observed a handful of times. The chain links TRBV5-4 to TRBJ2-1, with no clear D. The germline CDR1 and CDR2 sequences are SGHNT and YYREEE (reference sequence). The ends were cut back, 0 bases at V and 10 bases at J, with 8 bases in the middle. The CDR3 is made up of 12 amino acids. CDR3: CASSLELLEQFF. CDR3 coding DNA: TGTGCCAGCAGCTTGGAGCTCCTCGAGCAGTTCTTC.